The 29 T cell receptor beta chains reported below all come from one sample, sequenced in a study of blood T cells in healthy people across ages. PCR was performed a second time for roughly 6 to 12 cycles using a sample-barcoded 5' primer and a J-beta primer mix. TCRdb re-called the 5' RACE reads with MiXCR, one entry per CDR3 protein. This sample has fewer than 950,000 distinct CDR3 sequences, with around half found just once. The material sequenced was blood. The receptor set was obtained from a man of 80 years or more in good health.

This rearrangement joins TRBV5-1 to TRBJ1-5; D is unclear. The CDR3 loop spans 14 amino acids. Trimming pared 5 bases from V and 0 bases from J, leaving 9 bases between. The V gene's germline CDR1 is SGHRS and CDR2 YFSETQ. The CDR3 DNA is TGCGCCAGCAGGGCAGATTATAGCAATCAGCCCCAGCATTTT. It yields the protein CASRADYSNQPQHF.

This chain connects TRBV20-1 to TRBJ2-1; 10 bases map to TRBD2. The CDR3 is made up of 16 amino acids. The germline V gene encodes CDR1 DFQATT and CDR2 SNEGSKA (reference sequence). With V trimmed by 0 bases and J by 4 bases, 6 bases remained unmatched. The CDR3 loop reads CSARDSTSGDYNEQFF. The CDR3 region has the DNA TGCAGTGCTAGAGATTCTACTAGCGGGGATTACAATGAGCAGTTCTTC.

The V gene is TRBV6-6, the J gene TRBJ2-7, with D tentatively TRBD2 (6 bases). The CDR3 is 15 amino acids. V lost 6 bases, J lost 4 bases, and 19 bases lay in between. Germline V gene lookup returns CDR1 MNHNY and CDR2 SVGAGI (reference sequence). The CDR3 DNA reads TGTGCCAGCAGCGGATTATCGAACCGGGGGTACGAGCAGTACTTC. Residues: CASSGLSNRGYEQYF.

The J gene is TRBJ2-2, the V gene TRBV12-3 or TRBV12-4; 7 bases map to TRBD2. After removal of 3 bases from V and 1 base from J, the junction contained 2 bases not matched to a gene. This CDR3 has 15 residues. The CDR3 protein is CASSFLAENTGELFF. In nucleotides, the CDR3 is TGTGCCAGCAGTTTTCTAGCGGAGAACACCGGGGAGCTGTTTTTT.

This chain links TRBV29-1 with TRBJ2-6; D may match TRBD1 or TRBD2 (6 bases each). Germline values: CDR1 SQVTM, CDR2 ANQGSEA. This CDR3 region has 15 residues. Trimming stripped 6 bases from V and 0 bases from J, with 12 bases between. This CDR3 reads CSVKGGCSGANVLTF. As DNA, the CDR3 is TGCAGCGTGAAAGGGGGGTGCTCTGGGGCCAACGTCCTGACTTTC. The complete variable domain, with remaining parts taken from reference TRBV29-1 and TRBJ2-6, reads SAVISQKPSRDICQRGTSLTIQCQVDSQVTMMFWYRQQPGQSLTLIATANQGSEATYESGFVIDKFPISRPNLTFSTLTVSNMSPEDSSIYLCSVKGGCSGANVLTFGAGSRLTVL.

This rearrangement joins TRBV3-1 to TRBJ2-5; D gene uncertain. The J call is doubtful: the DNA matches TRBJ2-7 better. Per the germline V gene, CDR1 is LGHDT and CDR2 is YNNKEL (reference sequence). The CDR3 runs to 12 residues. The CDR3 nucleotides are TGTGCCAGCAGCCAGGACGGAAACGAGCAGTACTTC. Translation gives CASSQDGNEQYF.

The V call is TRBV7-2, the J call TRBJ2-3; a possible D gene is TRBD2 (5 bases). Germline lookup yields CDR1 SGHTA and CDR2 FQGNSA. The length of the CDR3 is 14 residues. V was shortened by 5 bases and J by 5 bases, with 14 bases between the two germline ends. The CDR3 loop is CASSPRRTLDTQYF. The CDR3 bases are TGTGCCAGCAGCCCCCGGAGGACTTTAGATACGCAGTATTTT.

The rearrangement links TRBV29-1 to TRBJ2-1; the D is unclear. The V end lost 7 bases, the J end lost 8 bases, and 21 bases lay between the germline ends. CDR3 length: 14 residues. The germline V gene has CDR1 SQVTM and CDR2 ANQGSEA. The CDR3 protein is CSGVQKTPLDEQFF. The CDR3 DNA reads TGCAGCGGGGTACAGAAGACACCTCTAGATGAGCAGTTCTTC.

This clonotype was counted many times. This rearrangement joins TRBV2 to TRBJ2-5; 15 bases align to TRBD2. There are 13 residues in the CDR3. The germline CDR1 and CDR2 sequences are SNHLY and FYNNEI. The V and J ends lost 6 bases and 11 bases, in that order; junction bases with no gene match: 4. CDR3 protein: CASRAGLAGGQYF. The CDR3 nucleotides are TGTGCCAGCAGAGCCGGACTAGCGGGAGGGCAGTACTTC.

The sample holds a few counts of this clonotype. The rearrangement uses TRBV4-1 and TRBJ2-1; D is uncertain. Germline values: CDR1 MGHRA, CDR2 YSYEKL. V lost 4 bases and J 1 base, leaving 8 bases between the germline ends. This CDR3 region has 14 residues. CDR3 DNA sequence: TGCGCCAGCAGCCTAGACGGTTCCTACAATGAGCAGTTCTTC. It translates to CASSLDGSYNEQFF.

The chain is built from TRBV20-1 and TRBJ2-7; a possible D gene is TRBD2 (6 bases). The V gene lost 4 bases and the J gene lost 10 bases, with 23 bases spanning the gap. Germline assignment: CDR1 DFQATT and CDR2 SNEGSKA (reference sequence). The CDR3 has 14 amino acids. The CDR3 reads CSATRAGLQETQYF. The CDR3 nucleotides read TGCAGTGCTACGCGGGCCGGACTACAAGAGACTCAGTACTTC.

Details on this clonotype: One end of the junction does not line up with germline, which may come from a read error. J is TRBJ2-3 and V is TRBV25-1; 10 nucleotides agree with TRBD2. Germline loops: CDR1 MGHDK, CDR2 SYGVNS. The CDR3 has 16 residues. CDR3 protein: CASSAGTSVGTDTRYF. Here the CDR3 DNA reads TGTGCCAGCAGTGCAGGGACTAGCGTCGGCACAGATACGCGGTATTTT.

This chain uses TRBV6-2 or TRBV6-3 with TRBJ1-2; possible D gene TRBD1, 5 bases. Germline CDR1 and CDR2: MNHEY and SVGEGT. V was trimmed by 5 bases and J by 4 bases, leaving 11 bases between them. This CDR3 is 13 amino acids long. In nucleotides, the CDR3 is TGTGCCAGCAGTGACTTGACAGCCTATGGCTACACCTTC. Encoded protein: CASSDLTAYGYTF.

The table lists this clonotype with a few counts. This CDR3 is CASSSAGRVTDTQYF. The CDR3 nucleotides are TGTGCCAGCAGTTCTGCGGGGCGCGTTACAGATACGCAGTATTTT. The chain recombines TRBV7-3 with TRBJ2-3; a possible D gene is TRBD2 (6 bases). CDR1 SGHTA and CDR2 FQGTGA come from the germline V gene. Trimming cost V 6 bases and J 3 bases, with 16 bases left between them. This CDR3 has 15 residues.

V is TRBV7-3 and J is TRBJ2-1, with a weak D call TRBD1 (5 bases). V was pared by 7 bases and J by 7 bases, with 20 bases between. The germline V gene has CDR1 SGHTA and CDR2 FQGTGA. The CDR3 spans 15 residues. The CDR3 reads CASTRRGGMGNEQFF. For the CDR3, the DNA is TGTGCCAGCACCCGAAGGGGCGGCATGGGAAATGAGCAGTTCTTC. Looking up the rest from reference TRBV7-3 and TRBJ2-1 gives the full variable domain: GAGVSQTPSNKVTEKGKYVELRCDPISGHTALYWYRQSLGQGPEFLIYFQGTGAADDSGLPNDRFFAVRPEGSVSTLKIQRTERGDSAVYLCASTRRGGMGNEQFFGPGTRLTVL.

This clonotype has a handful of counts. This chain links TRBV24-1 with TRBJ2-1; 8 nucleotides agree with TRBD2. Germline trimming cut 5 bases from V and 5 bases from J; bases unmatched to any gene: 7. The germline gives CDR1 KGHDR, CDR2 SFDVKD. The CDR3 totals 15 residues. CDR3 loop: CATSGAGGLNNEQFF. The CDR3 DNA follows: TGTGCCACCAGTGGGGCGGGAGGACTAAACAATGAGCAGTTCTTC.

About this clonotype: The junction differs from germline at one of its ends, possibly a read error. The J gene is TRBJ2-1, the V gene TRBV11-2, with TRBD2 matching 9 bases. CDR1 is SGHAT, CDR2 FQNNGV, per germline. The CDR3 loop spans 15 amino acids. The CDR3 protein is CAGSPGASGNYEQFF. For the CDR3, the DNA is TGTGCCGGCAGCCCCGGGGCTAGCGGGAACTATGAGCAGTTCTTC. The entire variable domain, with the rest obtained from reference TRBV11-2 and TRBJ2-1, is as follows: EAGVAQSPRYKIIEKRQSVAFWCNPISGHATLYWYQQILGQGPKLLIQFQNNGVVDDSQLPKDRFSAERLKGVDSTLKIQPAKLEDSAVYLCAGSPGASGNYEQFFGPGTRLTVL.

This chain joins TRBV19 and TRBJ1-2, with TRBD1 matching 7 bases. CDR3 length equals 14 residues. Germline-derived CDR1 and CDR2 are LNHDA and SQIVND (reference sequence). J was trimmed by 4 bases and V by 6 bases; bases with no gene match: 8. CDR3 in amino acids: CASSATGSIYGYTF. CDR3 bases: TGTGCCAGTAGCGCGACAGGGAGTATCTATGGCTACACCTTC.

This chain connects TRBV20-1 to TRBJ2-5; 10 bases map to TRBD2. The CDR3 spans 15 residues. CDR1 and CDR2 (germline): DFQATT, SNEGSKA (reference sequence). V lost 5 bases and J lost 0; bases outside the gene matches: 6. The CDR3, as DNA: TGCAGTGCTGATTCTAGCGGGGGTGACCAAGAGACCCAGTACTTC. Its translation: CSADSSGGDQETQYF.

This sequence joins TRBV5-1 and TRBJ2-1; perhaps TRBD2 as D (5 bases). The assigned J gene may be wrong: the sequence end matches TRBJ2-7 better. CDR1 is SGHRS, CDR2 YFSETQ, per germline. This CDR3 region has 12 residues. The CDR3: CASSFSEREQYF. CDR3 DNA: TGCGCCAGCAGCTTCAGTGAGCGGGAGCAGTACTTC.

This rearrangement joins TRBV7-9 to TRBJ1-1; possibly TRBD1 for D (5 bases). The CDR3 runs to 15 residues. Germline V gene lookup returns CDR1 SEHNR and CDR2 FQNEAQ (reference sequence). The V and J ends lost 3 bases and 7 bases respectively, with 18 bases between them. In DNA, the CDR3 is TGTGCCAGCAGCTTGGGTCAGCCAGGGCTGGATGAAGCTTTCTTT. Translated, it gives CASSLGQPGLDEAFF.

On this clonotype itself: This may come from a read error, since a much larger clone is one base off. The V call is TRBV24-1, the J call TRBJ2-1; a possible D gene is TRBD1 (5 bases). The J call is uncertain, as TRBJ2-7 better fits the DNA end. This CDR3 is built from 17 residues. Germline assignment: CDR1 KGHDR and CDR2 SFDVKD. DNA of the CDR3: TGTGCCACCAGTGATTTGGCAGGGCTGGGGTCCTACAATGAGCAGTACTTC. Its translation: CATSDLAGLGSYNEQYF.

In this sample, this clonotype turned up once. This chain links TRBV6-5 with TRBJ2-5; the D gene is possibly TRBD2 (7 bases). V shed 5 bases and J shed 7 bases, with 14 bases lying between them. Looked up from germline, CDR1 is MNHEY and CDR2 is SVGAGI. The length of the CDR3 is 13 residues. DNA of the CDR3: TGTGCCAGCAGTCCTGGGGGGGCTGGGACCCAGTACTTC. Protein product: CASSPGGAGTQYF.

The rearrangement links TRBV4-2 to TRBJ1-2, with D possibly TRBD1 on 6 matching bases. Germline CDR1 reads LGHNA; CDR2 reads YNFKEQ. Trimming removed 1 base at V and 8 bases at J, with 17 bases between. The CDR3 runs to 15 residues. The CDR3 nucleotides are TGTGCCAGCAGCCAAGCCGCCAGGGGTCAGGAAGGCTACACCTTC. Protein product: CASSQAARGQEGYTF.

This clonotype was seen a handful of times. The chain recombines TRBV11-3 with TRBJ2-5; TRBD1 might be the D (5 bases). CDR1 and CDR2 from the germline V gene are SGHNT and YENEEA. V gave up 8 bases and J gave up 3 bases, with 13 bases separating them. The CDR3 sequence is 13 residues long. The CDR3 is CASGRVEEETQYF. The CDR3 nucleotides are TGTGCCAGCGGCAGGGTGGAAGAAGAGACCCAGTACTTC. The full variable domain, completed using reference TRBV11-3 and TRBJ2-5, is EAGVVQSPRYKIIEKKQPVAFWCNPISGHNTLYWYLQNLGQGPELLIRYENEEAVDDSQLPKDRFSAERLKGVDSTLKIQPAELGDSAVYLCASGRVEEETQYFGPGTRLLVL.

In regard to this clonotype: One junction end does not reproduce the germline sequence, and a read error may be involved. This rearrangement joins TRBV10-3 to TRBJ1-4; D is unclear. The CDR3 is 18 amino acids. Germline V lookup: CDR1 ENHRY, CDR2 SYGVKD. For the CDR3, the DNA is TGTACCATCAGTGAGATGTTACTTTCACGAGGAACTAATGAAAAACTGTTTTTT. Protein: CTISEMLLSRGTNEKLFF.

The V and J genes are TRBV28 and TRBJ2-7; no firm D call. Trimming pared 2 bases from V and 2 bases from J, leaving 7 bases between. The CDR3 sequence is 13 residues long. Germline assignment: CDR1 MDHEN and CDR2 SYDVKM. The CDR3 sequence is CASSLNPTYEQYF. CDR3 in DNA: TGTGCCAGCAGTTTAAACCCCACCTACGAGCAGTACTTC.

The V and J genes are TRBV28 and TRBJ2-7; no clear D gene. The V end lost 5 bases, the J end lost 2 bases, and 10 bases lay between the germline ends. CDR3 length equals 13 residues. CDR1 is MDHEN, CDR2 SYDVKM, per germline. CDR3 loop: CASSRTPTYEQYF. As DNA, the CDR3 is TGTGCCAGCAGTCGGACCCCCACCTACGAGCAGTACTTC.

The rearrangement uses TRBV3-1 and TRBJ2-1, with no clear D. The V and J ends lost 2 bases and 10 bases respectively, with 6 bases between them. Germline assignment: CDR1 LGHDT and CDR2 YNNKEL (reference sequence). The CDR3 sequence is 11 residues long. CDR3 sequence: CASSQSWEQFF. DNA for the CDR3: TGTGCCAGCAGCCAAAGTTGGGAGCAGTTCTTC.